The T cell receptor beta chain under discussion was sequenced for a study of beta chain features in type 1 diabetes. Study-wide points: Researchers caution that PCR might favor shorter templates, equally among patients and controls. cDNA sequencing could over-represent cells with high TCR expression.

The single heparinised draw taken from each donor contained 90 to 150 mL of blood on average. From germline, CDR1 is LNHDA and CDR2 SQIVND (reference sequence). The CDR3 spans 16 residues. The V and J ends lost 5 bases and 4 bases respectively, with 21 bases between them. This clone has only a few counts. Its antigen is currently unknown. cDNA synthesis used the whole RNA isolate, giving expressed TCRB sequences. Clones were sequenced by immunoSEQ multiplex PCR, and TCRdb holds only the in-frame ones, with some missing. The sample lists 130,000 or so clones, 9% to 10% occurring once. The source of this sequence is a woman aged 40 to 55 in good health. Sequenced: central memory CD4+ T cells from blood. This chain joins TRBV19 and TRBJ2-7; TRBD1 is a possible D gene (6 bases). This CDR3 is CASSRGPLGASYEQYF. In DNA, the CDR3 is TGTGCCAGTAGTCGGGGCCCATTGGGGGCTAGTTACGAGCAGTACTTC.